The next 27 T cell receptor beta chains were all read from a single sample in a study of cytomegalovirus exposure and HLA in healthy donors. The PCR employed 60 Vbeta primers together with 13 Jbeta primers. Produced via immunoSEQ multiplex PCR; TCRdb's table is partial and in-frame only. The data show 96,000 or so clones, 60% to 75% seen once. Sequenced input: PBMCs. These receptors were obtained from a woman in her 70s in good health and CMV-seropositive.

This chain connects TRBV9 to TRBJ2-2; the D gene is possibly TRBD2 (6 bases). Germline values: CDR1 SGDLS, CDR2 YYNGEE. The CDR3 is 14 residues long. Trimming took 6 bases from V and 4 from J, leaving 13 bases between them. CDR3 region: CASTPGASTGELFF. The CDR3 bases are TGTGCCAGCACACCGGGAGCAAGCACCGGGGAGCTGTTTTTT. Full variable domain (remainder filled in from reference TRBV9 and TRBJ2-2): DSGVTQTPKHLITATGQRVTLRCSPRSGDLSVYWYQQSLDQGLQFLIQYYNGEERAKGNILERFSAQQFPDLHSELNLSSLELGDSALYFCASTPGASTGELFFGEGSRLTVL.

V gene TRBV5-6 combines with J gene TRBJ2-1; D not certain. Germline V lookup: CDR1 SGHDT, CDR2 YYEEEE. The V end lost 2 bases, the J end lost 0 bases, and 6 bases lay between the germline ends. The CDR3 spans 14 residues. The CDR3, as DNA: TGTGCCAGCAGCTTCACGAGCTCCTACAATGAGCAGTTCTTC. This gives the protein CASSFTSSYNEQFF. The complete variable domain, with remaining parts taken from reference TRBV5-6 and TRBJ2-1, reads DAGVTQSPTHLIKTRGQQVTLRCSPKSGHDTVSWYQQALGQGPQFIFQYYEEEERQRGNFPDRFSGHQFPNYSSELNVNALLLGDSALYLCASSFTSSYNEQFFGPGTRLTVL.

The rearrangement uses TRBV6-5 and TRBJ2-7; 8 bases are a match to TRBD2. V trimming: 6 bases; J trimming: 0 bases; junction bases outside the gene matches: 4. CDR3 length: 14 amino acids. Germline V lookup: CDR1 MNHEY, CDR2 SVGAGI. Here the CDR3 DNA reads TGTGCCAGCAGGACGGGACTAGGCTCCTACGAGCAGTACTTC. Amino acid sequence: CASRTGLGSYEQYF.

The V and J genes are TRBV18 and TRBJ2-7, with D perhaps matching TRBD1 (6 bases). V dropped 2 bases and J dropped 1 base, with 6 bases sitting between them. CDR1 and CDR2 (germline): KGHSH, LQKENI. The CDR3 extends over 13 amino acids. CDR3 DNA: TGTGCCAGCTCACCAGACAGGTCCTACGAGCAGTACTTC. Its translation: CASSPDRSYEQYF.

V is TRBV25-1 and J is TRBJ1-4, with 9 bases lining up with TRBD1. After removal of 3 bases from V and 8 bases from J, the junction contained 7 bases not matched to a gene. The CDR3 is 15 amino acids. Germline lookup yields CDR1 MGHDK and CDR2 SYGVNS. CDR3 bases: TGTGCCAGCAGTGACACCGGGACAGGGAACGAAAAACTGTTTTTT. This sequence encodes CASSDTGTGNEKLFF.

This sequence joins TRBV28 and TRBJ1-1; D may be TRBD1 (5 bases). The CDR3 covers 12 residues. The germline V gene encodes CDR1 MDHEN and CDR2 SYDVKM. Trimming cost V 2 bases and J 9 bases, with 10 bases left between them. This CDR3 reads CASSLIRGKAFF. CDR3 in DNA: TGTGCCAGCAGTTTAATACGGGGGAAAGCTTTCTTT.

This rearrangement joins TRBV19 to TRBJ1-2; D is perhaps TRBD1 (6 bases). The length of the CDR3 is 14 residues. The germline V gene has CDR1 LNHDA and CDR2 SQIVND (reference sequence). Between the trimmed V and J ends, which lost 6 bases and 5 bases, there was a span of 16 bases. The chain's CDR3 is CASSRVDSLYGYTF. The CDR3 region has the DNA TGTGCCAGTAGCAGAGTGGACAGTCTTTATGGCTACACCTTC.

The chain links TRBV15 to TRBJ1-4, with 7 nucleotides matching TRBD1. V lost 3 bases and J lost 4; bases outside the gene matches: 5. Germline-derived CDR1 and CDR2 are LNHNV and YYDKDF (reference sequence). The CDR3 sequence is 15 residues long. The CDR3 coding sequence is TGTGCCACCAGCAGGTCGGGACAGATTAATGAAAAACTGTTTTTT. It translates to CATSRSGQINEKLFF.

The CDR3 sequence is CASSTPGQGVNEQYF. The CDR3 DNA sequence: TGTGCCAGCAGTACGCCGGGACAGGGGGTTAACGAGCAGTACTTC. The chain uses TRBV28 and TRBJ2-7; 11 nucleotides match TRBD1. The trim removed 5 bases at V and 5 bases at J, leaving 8 bases unmatched. The germline gives CDR1 MDHEN, CDR2 SYDVKM. This CDR3 contains 15 residues.

The V gene is TRBV11-3, the J gene TRBJ2-5, with 11 bases matching TRBD2. Losses at the gene ends were 1 base for V and 2 bases for J; bases not matched to a gene: 6. This CDR3 spans 17 amino acids. Germline assignment: CDR1 SGHNT and CDR2 YENEEA. The CDR3 bases are TGTGCCAGCAGCTTAGGGGCGGCTAGCGGGGGGCAAGAGACCCAGTACTTC. Residues: CASSLGAASGGQETQYF.

This clone was seen once. V is TRBV12-2 and J is TRBJ2-2; the D call of TRBD2 is as the table states it, not checked on the DNA. TRBV12-2 is a known pseudogene. The CDR3 extends over 21 amino acids. In nucleotides, the CDR3 is TGTGCAAGTCGCTTAATAGGGGGACTAGCGGGAGCAAGCTGGTGGACCGGGGAGCTGTTTTTT. Translating gives CASRLIGGLAGASWWTGELFF.

CDR3 DNA: TGCAGCGTTGAACTACAGGGGCTCAAGGGCTTAGACACAGATACGCAGTATTTT. This codes for CSVELQGLKGLDTDTQYF. The chain links TRBV29-1 to TRBJ2-3; TRBD1 matches 7 bases. The trim removed 2 bases at V and 2 bases at J, leaving 16 bases unmatched. There are 18 residues in the CDR3. Germline V gene lookup returns CDR1 SQVTM and CDR2 ANQGSEA.

Concerning this clone: Since no conserved phenylalanine or tryptophan closes the CDR3, a read error is the likely cause. The chain carries TRBV6-1 and TRBJ2-7; possibly TRBD2 for D (5 bases). CDR3 length: 13 residues. Germline CDR1 and CDR2: MNHNS and SASEGT. V lost 3 bases and J 1 base, leaving 7 bases between the germline ends. CDR3 nucleotide sequence: TGTGCCAGCAGTGATCGGGAATCCTACGAGCAGTACTCC. Translating it yields CASSDRESYEQYS.

The V gene is TRBV5-1, the J gene TRBJ1-4; D ambiguous. CDR3 length: 15 amino acids. Trimming removed 0 bases at V and 8 bases at J, with 14 bases between. Germline V gene lookup returns CDR1 SGHRS and CDR2 YFSETQ. The CDR3 region is CASSLEGLREEKLFF. CDR3 bases: TGCGCCAGCAGCTTGGAAGGACTACGAGAAGAAAAACTGTTTTTT.

CDR3 bases: TGTGCCAGCAGTGACAACGGGAACTATGGCTACACCTTC. Translating gives CASSDNGNYGYTF. The chain links TRBV6-4 to TRBJ1-2; D gene ambiguous. The V gene's germline CDR1 is MRHNA and CDR2 SNTAGT. Trimming cost V 2 bases and J 2 bases, with 6 bases left between them. This CDR3 comprises 13 residues.

This clone has only a few counts. V and J are TRBV15 and TRBJ2-7; a weak D match, TRBD2 (6 bases). Between the trimmed V and J ends, which lost 0 bases and 3 bases, there was a span of 18 bases. Germline CDR1 LNHNV, CDR2 YYDKDF (reference sequence). This CDR3 is built from 17 residues. CDR3 loop: CATSRDPRTKRDYEQYF. The CDR3 DNA reads as TGTGCCACCAGCAGAGATCCCCGGACTAAAAGGGACTACGAGCAGTACTTC.

The chain combines TRBV9 with TRBJ2-1; 13 nucleotides match TRBD2. After removal of 4 bases from V and 3 bases from J, the junction contained 4 bases not matched to a gene. The CDR3 is made up of 16 amino acids. The V gene's germline CDR1 is SGDLS and CDR2 YYNGEE. As DNA, the CDR3 is TGTGCCAGCAGCCCTGGGACTAGCGGGATCTACAATGAGCAGTTCTTC. Translated, it gives CASSPGTSGIYNEQFF.

J is TRBJ2-1 and V is TRBV27; 10 nucleotides agree with TRBD2. The CDR3 runs 16 residues. The ends lost 5 bases at V and 8 bases at J; junction bases unmatched: 12. The germline CDR1 and CDR2 sequences are MNHEY and SMNVEV (reference sequence). The CDR3 spells CASSPSAASGRDEQFF. In DNA form, the CDR3 reads TGTGCCAGCAGTCCGTCGGCGGCTAGCGGGAGAGATGAGCAGTTCTTC.

Turning to this clone: Mismatch with germline at one junction end may stem from a read error. The same CDR3 is also encoded by other DNA sequences in this sample. The chain couples TRBV4-3 to TRBJ1-1; 9 positions match TRBD1. Germline V CDR1 and CDR2: LGHNA, YSLEER. CDR3 length: 14 residues. CDR3 coding DNA: TGCGCCAGTAGCCAAACAGGGGGCTTCACTGAAGCTTTCTTT. It yields the protein CASSQTGGFTEAFF.

This sequence joins TRBV15 and TRBJ2-3, with 7 bases identical to TRBD1. The CDR3 is made up of 15 amino acids. The trim removed 1 base at V and 0 bases at J, leaving 1 base unmatched. Germline CDR1 LNHNV, CDR2 YYDKDF (reference sequence). CDR3 protein: CATSRAQGSTDTQYF. The CDR3 nucleotides read TGTGCCACCAGCAGAGCACAGGGGAGCACAGATACGCAGTATTTT. The entire variable domain, with the rest obtained from reference TRBV15 and TRBJ2-3, is as follows: DAMVIQNPRYQVTQFGKPVTLSCSQTLNHNVMYWYQQKSSQAPKLLFHYYDKDFNNEADTPDNFQSRRPNTSFCFLDIRSPGLGDTAMYLCATSRAQGSTDTQYFGPGTRLTVL.

This chain joins TRBV7-2 and TRBJ1-5; weak D call: TRBD1 (5 bases). Per the germline V gene, CDR1 is SGHTA and CDR2 is FQGNSA. Trimming stripped 3 bases from V and 11 bases from J, with 17 bases between. The CDR3 length is 14 residues. The CDR3 protein is CASSFRTSDPAQHF. The CDR3 DNA is TGTGCCAGCAGCTTTAGGACATCCGACCCTGCCCAGCATTTT.

The chain links TRBV27 to TRBJ2-5, with D perhaps TRBD2 (7 bases). Germline CDR1 is MNHEY and CDR2 is SMNVEV (reference sequence). With 6 bases removed from V and 5 bases from J, the gap between germline ends came to 16 bases. CDR3 length equals 14 residues. The chain's CDR3 is CASRFLGGGETQYF. For the CDR3, the DNA is TGTGCCAGCAGGTTTTTGGGAGGGGGTGAGACCCAGTACTTC.

This clone has just one count. The chain couples TRBV5-1 to TRBJ2-7; TRBD1 matches 7 bases. Germline CDR1 SGHRS, CDR2 YFSETQ. J was trimmed by 4 bases and V by 4 bases; bases with no gene match: 8. The CDR3 runs 14 residues. DNA of the CDR3: TGCGCCAGCAGCGCGACAGGGTCGACTTACGAGCAGTACTTC. It encodes CASSATGSTYEQYF.

This clone has a single count. This chain links TRBV6-5 with TRBJ1-4; tentatively, D is TRBD1 (6 bases). Trimming cost V 4 bases and J 7 bases, with 13 bases left between them. CDR3 length: 14 residues. Per the germline V gene, CDR1 is MNHEY and CDR2 is SVGAGI. CDR3 amino acids: CASSLTGLGEKLFF. In DNA form, the CDR3 reads TGTGCCAGCAGTTTGACAGGTTTGGGTGAAAAACTGTTTTTT.

V gene TRBV19 combines with J gene TRBJ2-2; the D is unclear. Trimming shortened V by 1 base and J by 1 base, and 4 bases separated the two germline ends. Per germline, CDR1 LNHDA and CDR2 SQIVND (reference sequence). This CDR3 is built from 14 residues. The CDR3 DNA reads TGTGCCAGTAGTATAGTTCAGAACACCGGGGAGCTGTTTTTT. It yields the protein CASSIVQNTGELFF.

This chain joins TRBV5-1 and TRBJ2-7; 15 bases are a match to TRBD2. This CDR3 contains 15 residues. V trimming: 4 bases; J trimming: 12 bases; junction bases outside the gene matches: 11. Germline-derived CDR1 and CDR2 are SGHRS and YFSETQ. The CDR3 DNA sequence: TGCGCCAGCAGCACGGACGGCGGACTAGCGGGGGGGTTGTACTTC. Amino acid sequence: CASSTDGGLAGGLYF.

V and J are TRBV7-3 and TRBJ2-2, with a possible D match to TRBD2 (6 bases). Trimming took off 3 bases at V and 6 bases at J, with 14 bases between the two ends. Germline lookup yields CDR1 SGHTA and CDR2 FQGTGA. This CDR3 spans 15 amino acids. This CDR3 is CASSFDGRGPGELFF. Written as DNA, the CDR3 is TGTGCCAGCAGCTTCGATGGGCGGGGACCCGGGGAGCTGTTTTTT.